This is a list of T cell receptor beta chains from one sample in a study of T cell responses to AZD1222 COVID-19 vaccine. Sequencing used immunoSEQ multiplex PCR; TCRdb keeps in-frame clones, though not all of them. The sample records roughly 150,000 clones, roughly 91% being singletons. The sample here was peripheral blood, taken 28 days after the second AZD1222 dose. These receptors all come from an adult who received the AZD1222 COVID-19 vaccine. Each CDR3 is given with its conserved first and last residue. Fields, in order: V gene, D gene, clone size, J gene, CDR3 DNA, CDR3 protein. A D gene is named only where the DNA matches it firmly. Not every row has a clone size; where given, it reads once, few, many or a size class.

>TRBV28|NA|NA|TRBJ2-3
TGTGCCAGCAGTCCGAATAGAGATACGCAGTATTTT
CASSPNRDTQYF
>TRBV27|NA|NA|TRBJ1-5
TGTGCCAGCAGTTTCCAGGCCATGCAGCCCCAGCATTTT
CASSFQAMQPQHF
>TRBV30|NA|once|TRBJ1-5
TGTGCCTGGGCAGGGAGTAGCAATCAGCCCCAGCATTTT
CAWAGSSNQPQHF
>TRBV11-3|NA|NA|TRBJ1-1
TGTGCCAGCAGCTTAGAAGGGGAGACTGAAGCTTTCTTT
CASSLEGETEAFF
>TRBV30|NA|NA|TRBJ1-6
TGTGCCTGGAGTGTATTCGGGGTCTATAATTCACCCCTCCACTTT
CAWSVFGVYNSPLHF
>TRBV4-1|NA|NA|TRBJ2-1
TGCGCCAGCAGCCAAGAACCCCGCGACTCCTACAATGAGCAGTTCTTC
CASSQEPRDSYNEQFF
>TRBV15|NA|NA|TRBJ1-6
TGTGCCACCAGCAGCTCCAATAATTCACCCCTCCACTTT
CATSSSNNSPLHF
>TRBV19|TRBD1|NA|TRBJ1-5
TGTGCCAGTAGTAAAACTCCCGGGACAGGGGGCAATCAGCCCCAGCATTTT
CASSKTPGTGGNQPQHF
>TRBV3-1/TRBV3-2|NA|NA|TRBJ2-7
TGTGCCAGCAGCTTTCGCTACGAGCAGTACTTC
CASSFRYEQYF
>TRBV12-3/TRBV12-4|NA|NA|TRBJ1-5
TGTGCCAGCAGTCGAGTCCGAGATCAGCCCCAGCATTTT
CASSRVRDQPQHF
>TRBV10-3|TRBD2|NA|TRBJ2-3
TGTGCCATCAGTGAGTGGCTAGCGGGTAGCACAGATACGCAGTATTTT
CAISEWLAGSTDTQYF
>TRBV7-9|NA|NA|TRBJ1-1
TGTGCCAGCAGCCGTGAGATGAGGGGGGAAGCTTTCTTT
CASSREMRGEAFF
>TRBV5-4|TRBD1|NA|TRBJ1-1
TGTGCCAGCAGCCCACTCGGACAGGCAAACACTGAAGCTTTCTTT
CASSPLGQANTEAFF
>TRBV6-5|NA|NA|TRBJ2-7
TGTGCCAGCAGTTACTCCCCACTAGGGGGCTACGAGCAGTACTTC
CASSYSPLGGYEQYF
>TRBV3-1/TRBV3-2|NA|NA|TRBJ1-6
TGTGCCAGCAGCCCGAGCGGGGCACCCCTCCACTTT
CASSPSGAPLHF
>TRBV18|TRBD1|NA|TRBJ1-6
TGTGCCAGCTCACTGCTGACAGGGGGCGATTCACCCCTCCACTTT
CASSLLTGGDSPLHF
>TRBV12-3/TRBV12-4|NA|NA|TRBJ1-5
TGTGCCAGCAGTTTAACCCGCAATCAGCCCCAGCATTTT
CASSLTRNQPQHF
>TRBV30|NA|NA|TRBJ1-5
TGTGCCTGGAGTCCGAAATTGGGGGGGGGTCAGCCCCAGCATTTT
CAWSPKLGGGQPQHF
>TRBV7-2|TRBD1|NA|TRBJ1-2
TGTGCCAGCAACCCTTGGGCGACAGGGGGCAAAGATGGCTACACCTTC
CASNPWATGGKDGYTF
>TRBV11-1|NA|NA|TRBJ1-1
TGTGCCAGCAGCTTAAGGCGCCAGGGGATAGAAGCTTTCTTT
CASSLRRQGIEAFF
>TRBV7-2|NA|NA|TRBJ2-7
TGTGCCAGCAGCTTAGGTTGGAGGGGGCTCTACGAGCAGTACTTC
CASSLGWRGLYEQYF
>TRBV6-5|TRBD1|NA|TRBJ2-7
TGTGCCAGCAGTTACACGGGACAGTCCCACGAGCAGTACTTC
CASSYTGQSHEQYF
>TRBV3-1/TRBV3-2|NA|NA|TRBJ2-3
TGTGCCAGCAGCCAAGATTGGCAGACCACAGATACGCAGTATTTT
CASSQDWQTTDTQYF
>TRBV4-2|TRBD1|NA|TRBJ1-2
TGTGCCAGCAGCCAAGCGTATCGGGACAGTCCCTATGGCTACACCTTC
CASSQAYRDSPYGYTF
>TRBV12-3/TRBV12-4|NA|NA|TRBJ2-7
TGTGCCAGCAGTTTAGGGTACGAGCAGTACTTC
CASSLGYEQYF
>TRBV5-4|TRBD2|NA|TRBJ2-2
TGTGCCAGCAGCTCCAGGACTAGCGGGGGAACCGGGGAGCTGTTTTTT
CASSSRTSGGTGELFF
>TRBV28|NA|NA|TRBJ2-2
TGTGCCAGCAGTTTTCCCCTCCTAGTGAACACCGGGGAGCTGTTTTTT
CASSFPLLVNTGELFF
>TRBV18|NA|NA|TRBJ2-1
TGTGCCAGCTCACCCCCGATAAACAATGAGCAGTTCTTC
CASSPPINNEQFF
>TRBV25-1|NA|NA|TRBJ1-5
TGTGCCAGCAGTGAACCCGCGGGAGAGCCCCAGCATTTT
CASSEPAGEPQHF
>TRBV7-6|NA|NA|TRBJ1-2
TGTGCCAGCAGCTTAGACGATGTGGGTTCGAATGGCTACACCTTC
CASSLDDVGSNGYTF
>TRBV28|TRBD1|few|TRBJ1-3
TGTGCCAGCAGTTTTTTAAGGCTGGACAGGGAAAACACCATATATTTT
CASSFLRLDRENTIYF
>TRBV6-5|NA|once|TRBJ1-2
TGTGCCAGCAGTCGCCGATCGACAGATAACTATGGCTACACCTTC
CASSRRSTDNYGYTF
>TRBV5-4|TRBD1|NA|TRBJ1-1
TGTGCCAGCAGCACGGACAGGACTGAAGCTTTCTTT
CASSTDRTEAFF
>TRBV6-5|NA|NA|TRBJ2-2
TGTGCCAGCAGTTACGGATTGAACACCGGGGAGCTGTTTTTT
CASSYGLNTGELFF
>TRBV11-2|NA|NA|TRBJ1-1
TGTGCCAGCAGCCTCATGGGAGGGATGAACACTGAAGCTTTCTTT
CASSLMGGMNTEAFF
>TRBV2|NA|NA|TRBJ1-6
TGTGCCTCATGCGACGGGGTTCTGCCCCTCCACTTT
CASCDGVLPLHF